This T cell receptor beta chain derives from a study of OX40 agonist ivuxolimab in advanced cancers. The overall study: Administration of intravenous ivuxolimab to patients occurred every 2 weeks at 0.01 to 10 mg/kg.

Method: immunoSEQ multiplex PCR; TCRdb's copy keeps in-frame clones and lacks some. The sample includes over 20,000 clones, roughly 80% of them seen just once. General study results and limits: CD8+ T cells (on average) carried more expanded clones than CD4+ T cells. At 0.1 to 3.0 mg/kg and by week 6, CD4+ and CD8+ T cells in the blood had expanded clonally.

Points on this clone: The antigen is not known.

The source of this sequence is an adult with an advanced solid tumor such as melanoma, head and neck, liver or kidney cancer. The source was CD4+ or CD8+ T cells sorted from blood, collected in a trial of the OX40 agonist ivuxolimab.

CDR3 loop: CASSIGTSGGYEQYF. As DNA, the CDR3 is TGTGCCAGTAGTATAGGGACTAGCGGGGGCTACGAGCAGTACTTC. The chain uses TRBV19 and TRBJ2-7, with 13 positions matching TRBD2. Looked up from germline, CDR1 is LNHDA and CDR2 is SQIVND (reference sequence). The junction had 0 bases not matched to a gene; V was cut back by 1 base and J by 3 bases. The CDR3 loop spans 15 amino acids.